Below are 18 T cell receptor beta chains sequenced from a single sample in a study of blood T cells in healthy people across ages. Through a sample-barcoded 5' primer and a J-beta primer mix, a second PCR was run for roughly 7 to 12 cycles. TCRdb fed the 5' RACE reads into MiXCR, producing one record per CDR3 protein. This repertoire shows 1.5 million to 2 million distinct CDR3 sequences, roughly 27% found once; its top ten account for roughly 8.2%. Material: blood. These receptors came from a woman in her twenties or thirties in good health.

With regard to this clonotype: An end of the junction differs from the germline gene, which may be a read error. This chain connects TRBV6-5 to TRBJ2-7; D is undetermined. This CDR3 contains 13 residues. Germline CDR1 is MNHEY and CDR2 is SVGAGI. Written as DNA, the CDR3 is TGTGCCAGCAGTTACTCCGGTCTCTACGAGCAGGACTTC. Its translation is CASSYSGLYEQDF.

The rearrangement joins TRBV7-2 to TRBJ1-2, with D possibly being TRBD1 (6 bases). The germline gives CDR1 SGHTA, CDR2 FQGNSA. V shed 0 bases and J shed 8 bases, with 13 bases lying between them. CDR3 length equals 14 residues. CDR3 region: CASSLAGGAKGYTF. The CDR3 DNA sequence: TGTGCCAGCAGCTTAGCGGGGGGGGCGAAAGGCTACACCTTC.

This clonotype was picked up many times. The V call is TRBV5-1, the J call TRBJ2-7, with 7 nucleotides matching TRBD2. This CDR3 comprises 14 residues. CDR1 is SGHRS, CDR2 YFSETQ, per germline. The trim removed 3 bases at V and 6 bases at J, leaving 9 bases unmatched. The CDR3 reads CASSSLGGGLEQYF. The CDR3 DNA reads TGCGCCAGCAGCTCGCTCGGGGGAGGGCTCGAGCAGTACTTC.

In regard to this clonotype: Given a much more abundant clone one base away, this may be a read error. The chain combines TRBV12-5 with TRBJ2-4, with D perhaps being TRBD1 or TRBD2 (5 bases each). The DNA end is a closer match to TRBJ2-7, so the J assignment may be wrong. This CDR3 is built from 14 residues. The germline CDR1 and CDR2 sequences are LGHNT and FRNRAP. CDR3 coding DNA: TGTGCTAGTGGTAAGGGGACCGAATCCTGCGAGCAGTACTTC. Protein: CASGKGTESCEQYF.

Many counts were recorded for this clonotype. CDR3 sequence: CSGRTATDTQYF. The CDR3 DNA sequence: TGCAGCGGTAGGACTGCCACAGATACGCAGTATTTT. V usage is TRBV29-1 and J usage is TRBJ2-3; D might be TRBD2 (5 bases). The V gene's germline CDR1 is SQVTM and CDR2 ANQGSEA. This CDR3 comprises 12 residues. The V end was cut by 7 bases, the J end by 2 bases, with 10 bases between.

The chain is built from TRBV24-1 and TRBJ2-5; perhaps TRBD1 as D (6 bases). This CDR3 spans 17 amino acids. V gave up 5 bases and J gave up 11 bases, with 29 bases separating them. Germline lookup yields CDR1 KGHDR and CDR2 SFDVKD. CDR3 DNA sequence: TGTGCCACCAGTGCGTCCTCTGGGCAGGGGTCGTTCAATGAGCAGTACTTC. Translating it yields CATSASSGQGSFNEQYF.

The chain joins TRBV20-1 to TRBJ1-5, with a tentative D call TRBD1 (5 bases). This CDR3 contains 16 residues. CDR1 and CDR2 (germline): DFQATT, SNEGSKA (reference sequence). Trimming pared 1 base from V and 3 bases from J, leaving 16 bases between. CDR3 coding DNA: TGCAGTGCTAGAGTTGGGGTGAGGGACTCCAATCAGCCCCAGCATTTT. Amino acids: CSARVGVRDSNQPQHF.

This clonotype was found many times. The J gene is TRBJ2-7, the V gene TRBV6-2 or TRBV6-3; a weak D match, TRBD1 (7 bases). V was clipped by 11 bases and J by 5 bases, with 19 bases between them. Germline CDR1 MNHEY, CDR2 SVGEGT. There are 13 residues in the CDR3. The CDR3 protein is CACWPGGFNEQYF. The CDR3 coding sequence is TGTGCCTGCTGGCCAGGGGGGTTCAACGAGCAGTACTTC.

This clonotype was seen only once. The chain carries TRBV11-2 and TRBJ2-3, with 8 bases matching TRBD1. This CDR3 has 14 amino acids. V lost 6 bases to trimming and J lost 10 bases; unmatched junction nucleotides: 12. Germline assignment: CDR1 SGHAT and CDR2 FQNNGV. The CDR3 DNA reads as TGTGCCAGCAGTTTCGTTCAGGGGGCCGCTGCGCAGTATTTT. Its protein is CASSFVQGAAAQYF.

This clonotype was seen a few times. This chain connects TRBV7-2 to TRBJ1-5; D is unclear. The CDR3 has 14 residues. V lost 5 bases and J 2 bases, leaving 10 bases between the germline ends. In germline, CDR1 is SGHTA, CDR2 FQGNSA. The chain's CDR3 is CASSPRSGNQPQHF. The CDR3 DNA sequence: TGTGCCAGCAGCCCCCGTTCCGGCAATCAGCCCCAGCATTTT.

The genes are TRBV27 and TRBJ2-3; D not certain. Trimming pared 0 bases from V and 10 bases from J, leaving 8 bases between. This CDR3 spans 12 amino acids. CDR1 is MNHEY and CDR2 is SMNVEV in the germline V gene (reference sequence). The CDR3 protein is CASSLSGLAQYF. In DNA, the CDR3 is TGTGCCAGCAGTTTATCGGGATTAGCGCAGTATTTT.

As to this clonotype: One junction end does not reproduce the germline sequence, and a read error may be involved. The rearrangement links TRBV24-1 to TRBJ1-1; tentatively, D is TRBD1 (5 bases). The CDR3 runs 13 residues. The germline gives CDR1 KGHDR, CDR2 SFDVKD. Here the CDR3 DNA reads TGTACCACCAGTTTAGGGACCTCAACTGAAGCTTTCTTT. This encodes CTTSLGTSTEAFF.

This clonotype was counted ten times or more. The chain employs TRBV4-3 and TRBJ1-2; no clear D gene. Trimming pared 3 bases from V and 4 bases from J, leaving 9 bases between. CDR1 is LGHNA and CDR2 is YSLEER in the germline V gene. The CDR3 contains 13 residues. The CDR3 region is CASSQGGVYGYTF. CDR3 DNA: TGCGCCAGCAGCCAGGGTGGGGTCTATGGCTACACCTTC.

This clonotype was found once. This chain links TRBV5-6 with TRBJ1-1; a weak D match, TRBD1 (5 bases). Per the germline V gene, CDR1 is SGHDT and CDR2 is YYEEEE. There are 16 residues in the CDR3. The V end was cut by 3 bases, the J end by 5 bases, with 20 bases between. The CDR3 DNA follows: TGTGCCAGCAGCTCAAAGCGGCAGGGTAGTGGGACTGAAGCTTTCTTT. Translated: CASSSKRQGSGTEAFF.

Details on this clonotype: A much larger clone lies one base from this, so it may be a read error. The gene calls are TRBV29-1 and TRBJ2-7; the match to TRBD2 covers 14 bases. CDR1 and CDR2 (germline): SQVTM, ANQGSEA. This CDR3 region has 14 residues. The CDR3 nucleotides are TGCGGCGTAGCGGGACTAGCGGGAGACTACGAGCAGTACTTC. This codes for CGVAGLAGDYEQYF.

This chain connects TRBV7-2 to TRBJ2-1, with 14 bases identical to TRBD2. V gave up 6 bases and J gave up 7 bases; unmatched junction bases: 8. The CDR3 extends over 16 amino acids. CDR1 and CDR2 (germline): SGHTA, FQGNSA. Here the CDR3 reads CASSPPGTSGSNEQFF. In nucleotides, the CDR3 is TGTGCCAGCAGTCCACCCGGGACTAGCGGGAGTAATGAGCAGTTCTTC.

This chain connects TRBV20-1 to TRBJ2-5, with TRBD1 matching over 9 bases. V was clipped by 5 bases and J by 4 bases; unmatched bases: 8. There are 14 residues in the CDR3. The V gene's germline CDR1 is DFQATT and CDR2 SNEGSKA (reference sequence). The CDR3 coding sequence is TGCAGTGCTGCGACAGGGGGTCCAGCAGAGACCCAGTACTTC. This codes for CSAATGGPAETQYF.

This clonotype was counted a few times. A junction end diverges from the germline sequence, so it may reflect a read error. The V gene is TRBV20-1, the J gene TRBJ2-5; TRBD1 aligns across 7 bases. The CDR3 covers 14 residues. The germline V gene encodes CDR1 DFQATT and CDR2 SNEGSKA (reference sequence). The CDR3 sequence: CSAVRSGQPEAQYF. The CDR3 nucleotides read TGCAGTGCTGTAAGATCGGGACAGCCAGAGGCCCAGTACTTC.